This is a list of T cell receptor beta chains from one sample in a study of early T cells in non-severe SARS-CoV-2 infection. TCRdb reprocessed the 5' RACE reads with MiXCR, giving one entry per CDR3 protein. The data contain about 100,000 distinct CDR3 sequences, roughly 13% of them singletons. The sample consisted of whole blood. These TCRs come from an adult who was a healthcare worker with PCR-confirmed SARS-CoV-2 infection or an uninfected control (not recorded which). Each CDR3 is given with its conserved first and last residue. A D gene is named only where the DNA matches it firmly. Clone sizes are given selectively: once, few, many, or a class where the clone is expanded.

TRBV19,many,-,TRBJ1-2,CASSIKGSNYGYTF,TGTGCCAGTAGTATCAAGGGTTCTAACTATGGCTACACCTTC
TRBV6-5,many,TRBD1,TRBJ2-2,CASSYKGAYTGELFF,TGTGCCAGCAGTTACAAGGGGGCGTACACCGGGGAGCTGTTTTTT
TRBV13,-,TRBD1,TRBJ1-2,CASSQTGGAGGYTF,TGTGCCAGCAGCCAAACAGGGGGCGCAGGAGGCTACACCTTC
TRBV6-5,few,TRBD1,TRBJ1-2,CASSPTIDAGTVVGYTF,TGTGCCAGCAGTCCCACTATTGATGCCGGGACAGTAGTGGGCTACACCTTC
TRBV5-4,many,-,TRBJ2-1,CAGSSYNEQFF,TGTGCTGGGAGCTCCTACAATGAGCAGTTCTTC
TRBV5-5,few,TRBD1,TRBJ2-7,CASSLGTDRYEQYF,TGTGCCAGCAGCTTAGGGACAGATCGCTACGAGCAGTACTTC
TRBV28,-,TRBD1,TRBJ2-2,CASSSTQGARGTGELFF,TGTGCCAGCAGTTCGACCCAGGGGGCAAGGGGCACCGGGGAGCTGTTTTTT
TRBV4-1,-,TRBD1,TRBJ1-6,CASSQSPPGGQWRDSPLHF,TGCGCCAGCAGCCAATCCCCCCCGGGGGGACAGTGGAGGGATTCACCCCTCCACTTT
TRBV6-1,-,-,TRBJ2-4,CASSESFYRGNIQYF,TGTGCCAGCAGTGAATCCTTCTACCGAGGGAACATTCAGTACTTC
TRBV18,few,-,TRBJ1-1,CASSPLRLRDTEAFF,TGTGCCAGCTCACCCTTGAGGCTTCGGGACACTGAAGCTTTCTTT
TRBV6-2/TRBV6-3,-,-,TRBJ2-5,CASSYSGETQYF,TGTGCCAGCAGTTACTCGGGTGAGACCCAGTACTTC
TRBV29-1,few,-,TRBJ2-6,CSVSGGAGANVLTF,TGCAGCGTTTCAGGAGGAGCTGGGGCCAACGTCCTGACTTTC
TRBV29-1,-,-,TRBJ2-5,CSVGELWQGIQETQYF,TGCAGCGTTGGCGAACTCTGGCAGGGGATACAAGAGACCCAGTACTTC
TRBV27,-,-,TRBJ2-1,CASSLQASYNEQFF,TGTGCCAGCAGTTTACAGGCCTCCTACAATGAGCAGTTCTTC
TRBV20-1,-,TRBD1,TRBJ1-2,CSGKGGWYGYTF,TGCAGTGGTAAAGGGGGCTGGTATGGCTACACCTTC
TRBV20-1,few,TRBD1,TRBJ2-7,CSARDRRTGDGEQYF,TGCAGTGCTAGAGATCGCAGGACAGGCGACGGAGAGCAGTACTTC
TRBV18,many,TRBD1,TRBJ1-2,CASSPDRSHTNYGYTF,TGTGCCAGCTCACCGGACAGGTCCCATACTAACTATGGCTACACCTTC
TRBV7-9,many,-,TRBJ1-1,CASSLAGGKAFF,TGTGCCAGCAGCTTAGCCGGGGGGAAAGCTTTCTTT
TRBV6-5,-,TRBD1,TRBJ1-1,CASSWDSNTEAFF,TGTGCCAGCAGTTGGGACAGCAACACTGAAGCTTTCTTT
TRBV7-2,many,TRBD1,TRBJ1-1,CASSLGGTGPFMVGAFF,TGTGCCAGCAGCTTAGGCGGGACAGGACCTTTTATGGTAGGAGCTTTCTTT
TRBV12-3/TRBV12-4,few,TRBD1,TRBJ2-1,CASRPGGDNEQFF,TGTGCCAGCAGACCAGGGGGAGACAATGAGCAGTTCTTC
TRBV18,-,-,TRBJ1-6,CASSPSGDSPLHF,TGTGCCAGCTCACCTTCAGGGGACTCACCCCTCCACTTT
TRBV11-2,-,-,TRBJ2-3,CASSLRGAGTDTRYF,TGTGCCAGCAGCCTCCGGGGCGCAGGCACAGATACGCGGTATTTT
TRBV21-1,many,-,TRBJ2-7,CASSSRRRREIYEQYF,TGTGCCAGCAGCTCCCGAAGGAGGCGAGAAATCTACGAGCAGTACTTC
TRBV5-5,few,-,TRBJ2-1,CASSPTGRMEDEQFF,TGTGCCAGCAGCCCGACCGGCCGAATGGAGGATGAGCAGTTCTTC
TRBV25-1,many,TRBD2,TRBJ2-1,CASRAALAGLVNEQFF,TGTGCCAGCAGGGCCGCCCTAGCGGGACTCGTCAATGAGCAGTTCTTC
TRBV2,few,-,TRBJ1-5,CASSAGPKSNQPQHF,TGTGCCAGCAGCGCCGGGCCGAAAAGCAATCAGCCCCAGCATTTT
TRBV28,-,-,TRBJ1-1,CASRIANTEAFF,TGTGCCAGCAGGATCGCCAACACTGAAGCTTTCTTT
TRBV6-4,few,TRBD2,TRBJ2-1,CASSERSGLGYNEQFF,TGTGCCAGCAGTGAACGTTCGGGACTAGGTTACAATGAGCAGTTCTTC
TRBV20-1,many,-,TRBJ2-5,CSARDSGSYQETQYF,TGCAGTGCTAGAGATTCGGGCAGCTACCAAGAGACCCAGTACTTC
TRBV7-9,many,-,TRBJ2-1,CASSFHNEQFF,TGTGCCAGCAGCTTCCACAATGAGCAGTTCTTC
TRBV9,-,-,TRBJ2-7,CASSVGPTPREQYF,TGTGCCAGCAGCGTAGGGCCCACCCCGAGGGAGCAGTACTTC
TRBV5-1,-,TRBD1,TRBJ2-5,CASSLGPQGVETQYF,TGCGCCAGCAGCTTGGGTCCCCAGGGGGTAGAGACCCAGTACTTC
TRBV18,few,TRBD1,TRBJ2-7,CASSLQWTGSPYEQYF,TGTGCCAGCTCATTACAATGGACAGGGTCCCCCTACGAGCAGTACTTC
TRBV4-1,many,TRBD1,TRBJ2-5,CASSRLQGNQETQYF,TGCGCCAGCAGCCGCCTACAGGGGAACCAAGAGACCCAGTACTTC
TRBV28,many,-,TRBJ1-5,CASSATGPGNQPQHF,TGTGCCAGCAGTGCAACAGGGCCGGGCAATCAGCCCCAGCATTTT
TRBV9,few,-,TRBJ2-7,CASSTGPPSYEQYF,TGTGCCAGCAGCACCGGGCCGCCGTCCTACGAGCAGTACTTC
TRBV11-3,-,TRBD1,TRBJ2-1,CASSLWTGKPYNEQFF,TGTGCCAGCAGCCTATGGACAGGGAAGCCCTACAATGAGCAGTTCTTC
TRBV6-2/TRBV6-3,many,-,TRBJ1-1,CASSYFGLHRGTEAFF,TGTGCCAGCAGTTACTTCGGCCTCCACCGGGGAACTGAAGCTTTCTTT
TRBV6-2/TRBV6-3,many,TRBD1,TRBJ1-1,CASSPPDRAGYTEAFF,TGTGCCAGCAGCCCACCCGACAGGGCCGGGTACACTGAAGCTTTCTTT
TRBV20-1,few,-,TRBJ2-2,CSANPQVRTGELFF,TGCAGTGCTAATCCACAGGTCCGGACCGGGGAGCTGTTTTTT
TRBV7-9,few,TRBD1,TRBJ2-7,CASSLGTALSSYEQYF,TGTGCCAGCAGCTTGGGGACAGCCCTGAGCTCCTACGAGCAGTACTTC
TRBV21-1,many,-,TRBJ2-7,CASSKASTGGVEQYF,TGTGCCAGCAGCAAAGCCAGCACAGGGGGTGTCGAGCAGTACTTC
TRBV29-1,-,-,TRBJ1-1,CSVLGGHLNTEAFF,TGCAGCGTTCTGGGGGGGCACCTGAACACTGAAGCTTTCTTT
TRBV7-2,many,-,TRBJ1-2,CASSSGTLYGYTF,TGTGCCAGCAGCTCCGGGACACTCTATGGCTACACCTTC
TRBV4-2,many,-,TRBJ2-7,CASSQSTGGYDEQYF,TGTGCCAGCAGCCAATCGACCGGGGGCTACGACGAGCAGTACTTC
TRBV12-3/TRBV12-4,few,TRBD1,TRBJ1-1,CASSPYSGTGATEAFF,TGTGCCAGCAGTCCCTACTCCGGGACAGGGGCCACTGAAGCTTTCTTT
TRBV28,few,-,TRBJ1-1,CASRPPGTALEAFF,TGTGCCAGCAGACCCCCTGGAACGGCACTTGAAGCTTTCTTT
TRBV29-1,-,TRBD1,TRBJ2-2,CSVEDSHRGLAGELFF,TGCAGCGTTGAAGATTCGCACAGGGGGCTCGCCGGGGAGCTGTTTTTT
TRBV7-2,many,TRBD1,TRBJ2-7,CASSPGTGSYEQYF,TGTGCCAGCAGCCCCGGGACAGGGAGCTACGAGCAGTACTTC
TRBV6-5,-,-,TRBJ2-2,CASSYSSGDTGELFF,TGTGCCAGCAGTTACTCCTCAGGGGACACCGGGGAGCTGTTTTTT
TRBV27,-,-,TRBJ1-1,CASSFETQGGEAFF,TGTGCCAGCAGTTTTGAAACGCAAGGGGGGGAAGCTTTCTTT
TRBV7-8,many,TRBD1,TRBJ1-6,CASSLAGTGNSPLHF,TGTGCCAGCAGCTTAGCCGGGACAGGAAATTCACCCCTCCACTTT
TRBV20-1,few,-,TRBJ1-5,CSARSAMYQPQHF,TGCAGTGCTAGATCGGCCATGTATCAGCCCCAGCATTTT
TRBV6-5,many,-,TRBJ2-2,CASSRTDANTGELFF,TGTGCCAGCAGTCGGACTGACGCGAACACCGGGGAGCTGTTTTTT
TRBV15,-,-,TRBJ2-3,CATSRQGGWADTQYF,TGTGCCACCAGCAGACAGGGAGGTTGGGCAGATACGCAGTATTTT
TRBV18,-,-,TRBJ1-2,CASSPQTGDYGYTF,TGTGCCAGCTCACCACAGACAGGTGACTATGGCTACACCTTC